Below, 10 T cell receptor beta chains from the same sample are listed, as sequenced in a study of OX40 agonist ivuxolimab in advanced cancers. The repertoire was sequenced with immunoSEQ multiplex PCR; TCRdb's copy has only in-frame clones and lacks some. The repertoire includes about 61,000 clones, about four fifths of them detected once, and roughly 3.4% sits in the top ten. This sample comprised CD4+ or CD8+ T cells sorted from blood, obtained in a trial of the OX40 agonist ivuxolimab. The receptor set was obtained from an adult with an advanced solid tumor such as melanoma, head and neck, liver or kidney cancer.

The V call is TRBV20-1, the J call TRBJ2-7, with D uncertain. Germline CDR1 DFQATT, CDR2 SNEGSKA (reference sequence). This CDR3 spans 11 amino acids. Trimming took off 2 bases at V and 4 bases at J, with 6 bases between the two ends. The CDR3 sequence is CSARPGYEQYF. The CDR3 DNA reads TGCAGTGCTAGACCCGGATACGAGCAGTACTTC.

The chain couples TRBV6-5 to TRBJ2-1; a possible D gene is TRBD1 (5 bases). The CDR3 spans 13 residues. Per germline, CDR1 MNHEY and CDR2 SVGAGI. Trimming took off 4 bases at V and 9 bases at J, with 13 bases between the two ends. CDR3 sequence (DNA): TGTGCCAGCAGTTTCGACCCGACAGCTGAGCAGTTCTTC. Its protein is CASSFDPTAEQFF.

This chain uses TRBV9 with TRBJ1-1; a weak D match, TRBD1 (5 bases). V gave up 0 bases and J gave up 1 base, with 13 bases separating them. The CDR3 sequence is 16 residues long. Germline CDR1 reads SGDLS; CDR2 reads YYNGEE. The chain's CDR3 is CASSVGAGNRNTEAFF. DNA of the CDR3: TGTGCCAGCAGCGTAGGGGCAGGGAATCGGAACACTGAAGCTTTCTTT.

The chain employs TRBV7-9 and TRBJ1-1; perhaps TRBD1 as D (6 bases). Trimming removed 5 bases from V and 3 bases from J, with 13 bases in between. This CDR3 region has 14 residues. Germline V CDR1 and CDR2: SEHNR, FQNEAQ (reference sequence). CDR3 in amino acids: CASSPQDSYTEAFF. In nucleotides, the CDR3 is TGTGCCAGCAGCCCCCAGGACAGCTACACTGAAGCTTTCTTT.

The V and J genes are TRBV28 and TRBJ2-7; D uncertain. The CDR3 extends over 16 amino acids. V was trimmed by 7 bases and J by 0 bases, leaving 19 bases between them. The germline V gene has CDR1 MDHEN and CDR2 SYDVKM. In nucleotides, the CDR3 is TGTGCCAGCACCCCGTCGGGCGTCGGAAGCTCCTACGAGCAGTACTTC. Its protein product is CASTPSGVGSSYEQYF. The full variable domain, rest sourced from reference TRBV28 and TRBJ2-7, is DVKVTQSSRYLVKRTGEKVFLECVQDMDHENMFWYRQDPGLGLRLIYFSYDVKMKEKGDIPEGYSVSREKKERFSLILESASTNQTSMYLCASTPSGVGSSYEQYFGPGTRLTVT.

This clone showed up just a few times. CDR3 amino acids: CASSLAADTQYF. CDR3 in DNA: TGTGCCAGCAGCTTGGCAGCAGATACGCAGTATTTT. V and J are TRBV5-6 and TRBJ2-3, with D unresolved. Germline V gene data show CDR1 as SGHDT and CDR2 as YYEEEE. V lost 0 bases, J lost 4 bases, and 3 bases lay in between. The CDR3 loop spans 12 amino acids.

This sequence joins TRBV5-4 and TRBJ2-3; D is perhaps TRBD1 (6 bases). V was pared by 5 bases and J by 0 bases, with 19 bases between. The V gene's germline CDR1 is SGHNT and CDR2 YYREEE (reference sequence). This CDR3 comprises 17 residues. The CDR3 DNA reads as TGTGCCAGCAGTTCCCAGAAACAGGGCATGAGCACAGATACGCAGTATTTT. This sequence encodes CASSSQKQGMSTDTQYF.

The V gene is TRBV19, the J gene TRBJ1-1; D gene ambiguous. The length of the CDR3 is 15 residues. Per germline, CDR1 LNHDA and CDR2 SQIVND (reference sequence). V lost 7 bases and J 1 base, leaving 16 bases between the germline ends. CDR3: CASTGNPAWNTEAFF. The CDR3 DNA follows: TGTGCCAGTACCGGGAACCCGGCCTGGAACACTGAAGCTTTCTTT.

This chain connects TRBV2 to TRBJ2-2; 7 bases fit TRBD2. This CDR3 contains 16 residues. V shed 4 bases, J shed 5 bases, and the junction held 10 bases outside the gene matches. The V gene's germline CDR1 is SNHLY and CDR2 FYNNEI. DNA for the CDR3: TGTGCCAGCAGTGTGCGGGGAGGGACGGGTACCGGGGAGCTGTTTTTT. Amino acid sequence: CASSVRGGTGTGELFF.

The J gene is TRBJ2-5, the V gene TRBV14; D uncertain. Between the trimmed V and J ends, which lost 0 bases and 4 bases, there was a span of 12 bases. Germline lookup yields CDR1 SGHDN and CDR2 FVKESK. CDR3 length: 15 residues. The CDR3 spells CASSQDFRAGETQYF. CDR3 nucleotides: TGTGCCAGCAGCCAAGATTTTAGGGCTGGAGAGACCCAGTACTTC.